This is a list of T cell receptor beta chains from one sample in a study of cytomegalovirus exposure and HLA in healthy donors. Profiling relied on immunoSEQ multiplex PCR, and the TCRdb table lists in-frame clones only, not all of them. The top ten clones hold approximately 1.4% of a sample with about 43,000 clones, around three quarters of them seen once. Sequencing input: PBMCs. All receptors come from a man under 40 in good health and CMV-seronegative. Both conserved end residues are part of each CDR3. The order of the fields is clone size, J gene, V gene, D gene, CDR3 protein, CDR3 DNA. A D gene is named only where the DNA matches it firmly. Clone size is given for some rows only: seen once, a few or many times, or a class if the clone is expanded.

few,TRBJ1-4,TRBV6-5,-,CASRRRGSNEKLFF,TGTGCCAGCAGGCGACGGGGATCGAATGAAAAACTGTTTTTT
once,TRBJ1-2,TRBV11-2,-,CASSLVQGSYGYTF,TGTGCCAGCAGCTTAGTTCAGGGGTCCTATGGCTACACCTTC
-,TRBJ2-1,TRBV28,TRBD2,CASSLPGTTQDEQFF,TGTGCCAGCAGTCTGCCCGGGACTACTCAGGATGAGCAGTTCTTC
-,TRBJ1-1,TRBV9,-,CASSVARSTEAFF,TGTGCCAGCAGCGTAGCTAGATCCACTGAAGCTTTCTTT
-,TRBJ2-7,TRBV7-2,TRBD1,CASSPGGTGGEQYF,TGTGCCAGCAGCCCAGGGGGGACAGGGGGCGAGCAGTACTTC
-,TRBJ2-5,TRBV6-6,TRBD2,CASTPGGELQETQYF,TGTGCCAGCACCCCCGGGGGGGAACTACAAGAGACCCAGTACTTC
-,TRBJ2-3,TRBV5-1,-,CASSGGRLADTQYF,TGCGCCAGCAGCGGAGGGAGGTTAGCAGATACGCAGTATTTT
-,TRBJ2-2,TRBV7-2,-,CASPSGQNTGELFF,TGTGCCAGTCCCTCGGGACAAAACACCGGGGAGCTGTTTTTT
-,TRBJ2-5,TRBV10-3,-,CAISESTGHGQETQYF,TGTGCCATCAGTGAGTCGACGGGACATGGACAAGAGACCCAGTACTTC
-,TRBJ2-7,TRBV27,-,CASSNGQKYEQYF,TGTGCCAGCAGCAACGGACAAAAATACGAGCAGTACTTC
-,TRBJ1-2,TRBV7-2,TRBD1,CASRQDRGGPYTF,TGTGCCAGCAGACAAGACAGGGGAGGACCCTACACCTTC
-,TRBJ2-3,TRBV9,-,CASGATDTQYF,TGTGCCAGTGGGGCCACAGATACGCAGTATTTT
-,TRBJ2-7,TRBV5-4,TRBD2,CASSPGLAGYEQYF,TGTGCCAGCAGCCCCGGACTAGCGGGATACGAGCAGTACTTC
-,TRBJ1-2,TRBV27,TRBD1,CASSRDRGDGYTF,TGTGCCAGCAGCCGGGACAGGGGAGATGGCTACACCTTC
-,TRBJ1-1,TRBV6-5,-,CASSYLYMNTEAFF,TGTGCCAGCAGTTACTTGTACATGAACACTGAAGCTTTCTTT
-,TRBJ2-1,TRBV14,TRBD1,CASSPRTNRGLFYNEQFF,TGTGCCAGCAGCCCCCGCACCAACAGGGGCCTCTTCTACAATGAGCAGTTCTTC
-,TRBJ2-7,TRBV27,TRBD1,CASSLSPDRVGEQYF,TGTGCCAGCAGTTTATCCCCGGACAGGGTCGGCGAGCAGTACTTC
-,TRBJ2-1,TRBV4-3,-,CASSLRRNNEQFF,TGCGCCAGCAGCTTGAGGCGCAACAATGAGCAGTTCTTC
-,TRBJ1-3,TRBV7-9,-,CASSSRSQSGNTIYF,TGTGCCAGCAGCTCACGGTCACAGTCTGGAAACACCATATATTTT
-,TRBJ2-3,TRBV19,-,CASSILRRQVGFTDTQYF,TGTGCCAGTAGTATACTGAGGCGACAGGTGGGCTTCACAGATACGCAGTATTTT
-,TRBJ1-1,TRBV28,-,CASKVTGGKAEAFF,TGTGCCAGCAAGGTTACGGGTGGAAAGGCTGAAGCTTTCTTT
-,TRBJ2-3,TRBV5-4,TRBD2,CASSLGGGGTDTQYF,TGTGCCAGCAGCTTGGGGGGAGGGGGCACAGATACGCAGTATTTT
once,TRBJ2-7,TRBV18,TRBD1,CASSPGQNPGGEQYF,TGTGCCAGCTCACCCGGGCAAAACCCAGGGGGCGAGCAGTACTTC
-,TRBJ2-5,TRBV27,-,CASSLTFGFETQYF,TGTGCCAGCAGTTTAACTTTCGGGTTTGAGACCCAGTACTTC
-,TRBJ2-1,TRBV5-6,TRBD2,CASSLELAGFGDEQFF,TGTGCCAGCAGCTTGGAACTAGCGGGTTTCGGGGATGAGCAGTTCTTC
-,TRBJ2-7,TRBV7-2,TRBD2,CASSFAGTSGYEQYF,TGTGCCAGCAGCTTTGCCGGGACTAGCGGCTACGAGCAGTACTTC
once,TRBJ2-1,TRBV11-2,TRBD1,CASSTRTGGDEQFF,TGTGCCAGCAGCACACGGACAGGGGGCGATGAGCAGTTCTTC
-,TRBJ2-3,TRBV5-6,TRBD2,CASSFPQSGSPDTQYF,TGTGCCAGCAGCTTCCCCCAAAGCGGGAGTCCAGATACGCAGTATTTT
few,TRBJ2-1,TRBV4-3,TRBD2,CASSRTSGSYNEQFF,TGCGCCAGCAGCCGGACTAGCGGGAGCTACAATGAGCAGTTCTTC